Here is one T cell receptor beta chain with its context. It was with a sample-barcoded 5' primer and a J-beta primer mix that a second PCR of about 6 to 12 cycles was run. Each cDNA molecule was tagged by a template-switch adaptor that had 12 random nucleotides. TCRdb independently ran MiXCR on the 5' RACE reads; one entry per CDR3 protein. This repertoire shows about 1,500,000 distinct CDR3 sequences, 28% found once; its top ten account for less than 9.5%. This specimen comes from a study of blood T cells in healthy people across ages. Trimming removed 0 bases from V and 8 bases from J, with 15 bases in between. CDR1 and CDR2 from the germline V gene are SGDLS and YYNGEE. There are 15 residues in the CDR3.

J is TRBJ2-1 and V is TRBV9, with D possibly TRBD1 on 6 matching bases. Material: blood. This clonotype was sampled from a woman between 25 and 40 years old in good health. As DNA, the CDR3 is TGTGCCAGCAGCGTAGCAATAGGGGGTTGGGATGAGCAGTTCTTC. This encodes CASSVAIGGWDEQFF.